Listed below are T cell receptor beta chains from one sample, sequenced in a study of T cell responses to AZD1222 COVID-19 vaccine. This table comes from immunoSEQ multiplex PCR, and its TCRdb copy is limited to in-frame clones, with some not included. This table holds 90,000 to 150,000 clones, roughly 90% found once. The specimen comprised peripheral blood, sampled 28 days after the second AZD1222 dose. The source of these receptors is an adult who received the AZD1222 COVID-19 vaccine. Each CDR3 is given with its conserved first and last residue. Fields, in order: J gene, V gene, clone size, D gene, CDR3 protein, CDR3 DNA. The D gene is left open where the match is weak. Clone size is shown for a subset of rows, as once, few, many or a class of expanded clone.

j_gene: TRBJ1-2
v_gene: TRBV19
abundance: .
d_gene: .
CDR3aa: CASSIREGIGYTF
CDR3nt: TGTGCCAGTAGTATCCGTGAAGGGATTGGCTACACCTTC

j_gene: TRBJ1-2
v_gene: TRBV7-9
abundance: .
d_gene: TRBD1
CDR3aa: CASSPGGSYGYTF
CDR3nt: TGTGCCAGCAGTCCAGGGGGTTCGTATGGCTACACCTTC

j_gene: TRBJ1-2
v_gene: TRBV6-5
abundance: few
d_gene: .
CDR3aa: CASSTLAGAGYTF
CDR3nt: TGTGCCAGCAGTACCCTGGCAGGGGCGGGCTACACCTTC

j_gene: TRBJ2-1
v_gene: TRBV25-1
abundance: .
d_gene: .
CDR3aa: CASSERGFYNEQFF
CDR3nt: TGTGCCAGCAGTGAGCGGGGATTCTACAATGAGCAGTTCTTC

j_gene: TRBJ1-4
v_gene: TRBV29-1
abundance: .
d_gene: TRBD1
CDR3aa: CSTREGADEKLFF
CDR3nt: TGCAGCACCCGAGAGGGGGCTGATGAAAAACTGTTTTTT

j_gene: TRBJ2-3
v_gene: TRBV20-1
abundance: .
d_gene: .
CDR3aa: CSAREGGTQYF
CDR3nt: TGCAGTGCTAGAGAAGGGGGTACGCAGTATTTT

j_gene: TRBJ1-2
v_gene: TRBV19
abundance: .
d_gene: .
CDR3aa: CASSPGKDYGYTF
CDR3nt: TGTGCCAGTAGTCCCGGTAAAGACTATGGCTACACCTTC

j_gene: TRBJ1-1
v_gene: TRBV6-5
abundance: .
d_gene: TRBD1
CDR3aa: CASSRPQGFDTEAFF
CDR3nt: TGTGCCAGCAGCAGACCACAGGGGTTCGACACTGAAGCTTTCTTT

j_gene: TRBJ2-7
v_gene: TRBV2
abundance: .
d_gene: .
CDR3aa: CASSATRYEQYF
CDR3nt: TGTGCCAGCAGTGCGACGAGATACGAGCAGTACTTC

j_gene: TRBJ2-2
v_gene: TRBV5-1
abundance: .
d_gene: .
CDR3aa: CASSLSGNTGELFF
CDR3nt: TGCGCCAGCAGCTTGTCCGGTAACACCGGGGAGCTGTTTTTT

j_gene: TRBJ1-1
v_gene: TRBV4-3
abundance: .
d_gene: .
CDR3aa: CASSQDIRAGAGPMNTEAFF
CDR3nt: TGCGCCAGCAGCCAAGATATTCGGGCGGGAGCAGGGCCTATGAACACTGAAGCTTTCTTT

j_gene: TRBJ1-4
v_gene: TRBV7-9
abundance: .
d_gene: .
CDR3aa: CASKAVRGANEKLFF
CDR3nt: TGTGCCAGCAAAGCGGTTAGGGGAGCAAATGAAAAACTGTTTTTT

j_gene: TRBJ2-7
v_gene: TRBV28
abundance: .
d_gene: TRBD2
CDR3aa: CASRPPGAGGGYEQYF
CDR3nt: TGTGCCAGCAGGCCCCCGGGAGCGGGGGGCGGCTACGAGCAGTACTTC

j_gene: TRBJ1-2
v_gene: TRBV5-1
abundance: .
d_gene: .
CDR3aa: CASSLGGLNYGYTF
CDR3nt: TGCGCCAGCAGCTTAGGGGGTTTAAACTATGGCTACACCTTC

j_gene: TRBJ1-1
v_gene: TRBV5-1
abundance: .
d_gene: .
CDR3aa: CASSFTRDGGEAFF
CDR3nt: TGCGCCAGCAGCTTTACAAGGGACGGAGGTGAAGCTTTCTTT

j_gene: TRBJ1-2
v_gene: TRBV19
abundance: .
d_gene: TRBD1
CDR3aa: CASSPRTGGGYTF
CDR3nt: TGTGCCAGTAGCCCGCGGACAGGGGGTGGCTACACCTTC

j_gene: TRBJ1-4
v_gene: TRBV18
abundance: .
d_gene: .
CDR3aa: CASSPYSTTNEKLFF
CDR3nt: TGTGCCAGCTCACCGTACTCAACAACTAATGAAAAACTGTTTTTT

j_gene: TRBJ1-2
v_gene: TRBV19
abundance: .
d_gene: .
CDR3aa: CASSTGSTSPGYTF
CDR3nt: TGTGCCAGTAGTACCGGGAGCACAAGCCCCGGCTACACCTTC

j_gene: TRBJ2-2
v_gene: TRBV29-1
abundance: few
d_gene: TRBD1
CDR3aa: CSARNPGTATGELFF
CDR3nt: TGCAGCGCTCGGAATCCCGGGACAGCCACCGGGGAGCTGTTTTTT

j_gene: TRBJ1-1
v_gene: TRBV29-1
abundance: once
d_gene: TRBD1
CDR3aa: CSVQQGSTEAFF
CDR3nt: TGCAGCGTTCAACAGGGGTCCACTGAAGCTTTCTTT

j_gene: TRBJ1-2
v_gene: TRBV5-1
abundance: few
d_gene: .
CDR3aa: CARPGPYDGNYGYTF
CDR3nt: TGCGCCCGACCGGGGCCGTATGATGGCAACTATGGCTACACCTTC

j_gene: TRBJ1-1
v_gene: TRBV5-6
abundance: few
d_gene: .
CDR3aa: CASSLGAAIEAFF
CDR3nt: TGTGCCAGCAGCTTGGGCGCCGCCATTGAAGCTTTCTTT

j_gene: TRBJ1-3
v_gene: TRBV7-9
abundance: once
d_gene: .
CDR3aa: CASSLTAGGNTIYF
CDR3nt: TGTGCCAGCAGCTTAACGGCGGGTGGAAACACCATATATTTT

j_gene: TRBJ2-2
v_gene: TRBV15
abundance: .
d_gene: .
CDR3aa: CATSRGPRTANTGELFF
CDR3nt: TGTGCCACCAGCAGAGGGCCCCGGACTGCGAACACCGGGGAGCTGTTTTTT

j_gene: TRBJ2-3
v_gene: TRBV4-1
abundance: .
d_gene: .
CDR3aa: CASSQGGLEDTQYF
CDR3nt: TGCGCCAGCAGCCAAGGCGGTTTGGAGGATACGCAGTATTTT

j_gene: TRBJ1-2
v_gene: TRBV28
abundance: .
d_gene: .
CDR3aa: CASSLLWAAGASHTF
CDR3nt: .

j_gene: TRBJ1-2
v_gene: TRBV5-1
abundance: few
d_gene: .
CDR3aa: CASSTQRWTLGSGYTF
CDR3nt: TGCGCCAGCAGCACACAAAGATGGACTCTAGGAAGTGGCTACACCTTC

j_gene: TRBJ2-5
v_gene: TRBV5-1
abundance: .
d_gene: TRBD1
CDR3aa: CASTLGDRGKTQYF
CDR3nt: TGCGCCAGCACCCTAGGGGACAGGGGGAAGACCCAGTACTTC

j_gene: TRBJ1-5
v_gene: TRBV7-9
abundance: few
d_gene: .
CDR3aa: CASSLAENQPQHF
CDR3nt: TGTGCCAGCAGCTTAGCGGAAAATCAGCCCCAGCATTTT

j_gene: TRBJ2-2
v_gene: TRBV19
abundance: .
d_gene: .
CDR3aa: CASTPGPGAGELFF
CDR3nt: TGTGCCAGTACCCCGGGGCCTGGGGCCGGGGAGCTGTTTTTT

j_gene: TRBJ1-1
v_gene: TRBV18
abundance: once
d_gene: .
CDR3aa: CASSQKGGRMNTEAFF
CDR3nt: TGTGCCAGCTCACAAAAAGGGGGAAGGATGAACACTGAAGCTTTCTTT

j_gene: TRBJ1-2
v_gene: TRBV7-6
abundance: .
d_gene: .
CDR3aa: CASSSQPQGEVYGYTF
CDR3nt: TGTGCCAGCAGCTCCCAGCCCCAGGGAGAGGTCTATGGCTACACCTTC

j_gene: TRBJ1-2
v_gene: TRBV4-2
abundance: .
d_gene: .
CDR3aa: CASRGDSRPNYGYTF
CDR3nt: TGTGCCAGCAGGGGAGACAGCCGCCCCAACTATGGCTACACCTTC

j_gene: TRBJ1-2
v_gene: TRBV9
abundance: .
d_gene: TRBD1
CDR3aa: CASSVVTGPYGYTF
CDR3nt: TGTGCCAGCAGCGTAGTGACAGGGCCTTATGGCTACACCTTC

j_gene: TRBJ1-2
v_gene: TRBV27
abundance: .
d_gene: .
CDR3aa: CASSSRRGYGYTF
CDR3nt: TGTGCCAGCAGTTCAAGACGGGGATATGGCTACACCTTC

j_gene: TRBJ1-4
v_gene: TRBV7-6
abundance: .
d_gene: TRBD1
CDR3aa: CASSSLPGQVNEKLFF
CDR3nt: TGTGCCAGCAGCTCCCTCCCGGGACAGGTTAATGAAAAACTGTTTTTT

j_gene: TRBJ1-1
v_gene: TRBV4-2
abundance: .
d_gene: .
CDR3aa: CASSQGSRNTEAFF
CDR3nt: TGTGCCAGCAGCCAAGGATCCAGGAACACTGAAGCTTTCTTT

j_gene: TRBJ2-7
v_gene: TRBV14
abundance: .
d_gene: TRBD1
CDR3aa: CASSQRQGVSPSYEQYF
CDR3nt: TGTGCCAGCAGCCAACGACAGGGAGTATCTCCCTCCTACGAGCAGTACTTC

j_gene: TRBJ2-2
v_gene: TRBV9
abundance: .
d_gene: TRBD1
CDR3aa: CASSVGQGSTGELFF
CDR3nt: TGTGCCAGCAGCGTAGGACAGGGGAGCACCGGGGAGCTGTTTTTT

j_gene: TRBJ1-4
v_gene: TRBV12-3/TRBV12-4
abundance: .
d_gene: .
CDR3aa: CASSRQRDEKLFF
CDR3nt: TGTGCCAGCAGTCGACAGCGAGATGAAAAACTGTTTTTT

j_gene: TRBJ2-7
v_gene: TRBV3-1/TRBV3-2
abundance: .
d_gene: .
CDR3aa: CASSQRRPSPFYEQYF
CDR3nt: TGTGCCAGCAGCCAAAGGAGGCCTTCCCCCTTCTACGAGCAGTACTTC

j_gene: TRBJ2-2
v_gene: TRBV7-3
abundance: once
d_gene: .
CDR3aa: CASSEGLRGELFF
CDR3nt: TGTGCCAGCAGCGAGGGACTCCGGGGGGAGCTGTTTTTT

j_gene: TRBJ2-5
v_gene: TRBV7-2
abundance: .
d_gene: .
CDR3aa: CASSLQGTRETQYF
CDR3nt: TGTGCCAGCAGCTTACAAGGAACACGGGAGACCCAGTACTTC

j_gene: TRBJ2-1
v_gene: TRBV7-9
abundance: .
d_gene: TRBD2
CDR3aa: CASSPGGGYNEQFF
CDR3nt: TGTGCCAGCAGCCCCGGGGGGGGATACAATGAGCAGTTCTTC

j_gene: TRBJ1-2
v_gene: TRBV7-2
abundance: .
d_gene: .
CDR3aa: CASSLGFAGSYGYTF
CDR3nt: TGTGCCAGCAGCTTAGGATTTGCAGGGTCCTATGGCTACACCTTC

j_gene: TRBJ2-3
v_gene: TRBV5-1
abundance: .
d_gene: .
CDR3aa: CASSLRGGTSTDTQYF
CDR3nt: TGCGCCAGCAGCTTAAGAGGGGGAACTAGCACAGATACGCAGTATTTT

j_gene: TRBJ1-1
v_gene: TRBV7-3
abundance: .
d_gene: .
CDR3aa: CASSLGGGRTEAFF
CDR3nt: TGTGCCAGCAGCTTAGGGGGTGGTCGCACTGAAGCTTTCTTT

j_gene: TRBJ1-2
v_gene: TRBV19
abundance: .
d_gene: .
CDR3aa: CASGVGFRDYGYTF
CDR3nt: TGTGCCAGTGGAGTTGGTTTTAGAGACTATGGCTACACCTTC

j_gene: TRBJ1-2
v_gene: TRBV3-1/TRBV3-2
abundance: .
d_gene: TRBD1
CDR3aa: CASSPTGAGYTF
CDR3nt: TGTGCCAGCAGCCCCACAGGGGCTGGCTACACCTTC

j_gene: TRBJ2-2
v_gene: TRBV11-2
abundance: .
d_gene: .
CDR3aa: CASSLALAGTGELFF
CDR3nt: TGTGCCAGCAGCTTAGCACTAGCTGGTACCGGGGAGCTGTTTTTT

j_gene: TRBJ1-2
v_gene: TRBV3-1/TRBV3-2
abundance: few
d_gene: TRBD1
CDR3aa: CASSQQTGPYGYTF
CDR3nt: TGTGCCAGCAGCCAACAGACAGGGCCTTATGGCTACACCTTC

j_gene: TRBJ1-1
v_gene: TRBV18
abundance: .
d_gene: .
CDR3aa: CASSPRTGQEAFF
CDR3nt: TGTGCCAGCTCACCACGAACAGGACAGGAAGCTTTCTTT

j_gene: TRBJ2-3
v_gene: TRBV5-5
abundance: .
d_gene: .
CDR3aa: CASSLLTTDTQYF
CDR3nt: TGTGCCAGCAGCTTGTTGACTACAGATACGCAGTATTTT